These 14 T cell receptor beta chains originate from one sample sequenced in a study of vaccination and CD4 T cells after COVID-19. Treatment: roughly 10-day PBMC culture with coronavirus spike peptide pools or control peptides (ViraFEST assay). The Oncomine TCR Beta short-read assay was applied to DNA of cultured CD4+ T cells. MiXCR, run by TCRdb on the PCR reads, gives a single entry per CDR3 protein. This table holds about 11,000 distinct CDR3 sequences, around 58% found once. Their antigens are not known. Sample: CD4+ T cells from blood, cultured in vitro. These receptors were obtained from a human donor who had recovered from COVID-19.

This rearrangement joins TRBV24-1 to TRBJ2-1; tentatively, D is TRBD1 (6 bases). This CDR3 region has 14 residues. Germline CDR1 reads KGHDR; CDR2 reads SFDVKD. V was trimmed by 4 bases and J by 6 bases, leaving 12 bases between them. The CDR3 here is CATSDPDRINEQFF. Written as DNA, the CDR3 is TGTGCCACCAGTGACCCCGACAGGATCAATGAGCAGTTCTTC.

The chain couples TRBV12-3 or TRBV12-4 to TRBJ2-7; the D is unclear. There are 13 residues in the CDR3. V dropped 3 bases and J dropped 4 bases, with 10 bases sitting between them. The CDR3 DNA reads as TGTGCCAGCAGTTTTCAGGCGTTTTACGAGCAGTACTTC. This encodes CASSFQAFYEQYF.

This clonotype was picked up a small number of times. J is TRBJ1-6 and V is TRBV27; 9 positions agree with TRBD1. Germline V gene lookup returns CDR1 MNHEY and CDR2 SMNVEV (reference sequence). This CDR3 is 15 amino acids long. With 2 bases clipped from V and 10 bases from J, the junction kept 6 bases outside the gene matches. The CDR3 reads CASSLTDRGRSPLHF. Here the CDR3 DNA reads TGTGCCAGCAGTTTAACGGACAGGGGACGATCACCCCTCCACTTT.

This clonotype has a handful of counts. The chain uses TRBV29-1 and TRBJ1-2, with TRBD1 as a possible D gene (5 bases). In germline, CDR1 is SQVTM, CDR2 ANQGSEA. The CDR3 runs to 13 residues. Trimming removed 3 bases from V and 8 bases from J, with 16 bases in between. The CDR3 reads CSVEWRGFSGYTF. CDR3 coding DNA: TGCAGCGTTGAGTGGAGGGGCTTTAGCGGCTACACCTTC.

In its sample, this clonotype ranks as medium-sized (0.01 to 0.1%). This chain joins TRBV5-1 and TRBJ2-7; no clear D. The V end lost 0 bases, the J end lost 5 bases, and 12 bases lay between the germline ends. Germline-derived CDR1 and CDR2 are SGHRS and YFSETQ. The CDR3 covers 14 residues. CDR3 sequence: CASSLVVFGDEQYF. CDR3 DNA sequence: TGCGCCAGCAGCTTGGTAGTATTTGGCGACGAGCAGTACTTC.

The chain links TRBV15 to TRBJ2-7, with 9 nucleotides matching TRBD1. CDR1 and CDR2 (germline): LNHNV, YYDKDF (reference sequence). The CDR3 is 15 amino acids. The junction had 6 bases not matched to a gene; V was cut back by 1 base and J by 5 bases. This CDR3 reads CATSRADRGGNEQYF. DNA for the CDR3: TGTGCCACCAGCAGAGCGGACAGGGGAGGGAACGAGCAGTACTTC.

This chain connects TRBV15 to TRBJ1-5; no reliable D call. The CDR3 totals 12 residues. V lost 0 bases and J 6 bases, leaving 3 bases between the germline ends. In germline, CDR1 is LNHNV, CDR2 YYDKDF (reference sequence). CDR3 bases: TGTGCCACCAGCAGAGATTTTCAGCCCCAGCATTTT. It encodes CATSRDFQPQHF.

The rearrangement links TRBV20-1 to TRBJ1-2; no definite D call. The CDR3 consists of 11 residues. Germline V gene data show CDR1 as DFQATT and CDR2 as SNEGSKA (reference sequence). V lost 6 bases and J 7 bases, leaving 12 bases between the germline ends. DNA for the CDR3: TGCAGTGCCGGCCAGAGGGCTGGCTACACCTTC. Its protein product is CSAGQRAGYTF.

The CDR3 DNA reads as TGTGCCAGCAGTTTAGGCGTTCCAGATACGCAGTATTTT. It translates to CASSLGVPDTQYF. The chain couples TRBV27 to TRBJ2-3; no definite D call. V lost 2 bases to trimming and J lost 4 bases, with 7 bases between them. The CDR3 runs to 13 residues. Germline V gives CDR1 MNHEY, CDR2 SMNVEV (reference sequence).

Relative to its sample, this clonotype is medium-sized (0.01 to 0.1%). The gene calls are TRBV7-2 and TRBJ1-5; D is possibly TRBD1 (5 bases). Germline assignment: CDR1 SGHTA and CDR2 FQGNSA. This CDR3 has 13 residues. Trimming cost V 2 bases and J 7 bases, with 9 bases left between them. The CDR3 sequence: CASSLRGEQPQHF. In nucleotides, the CDR3 is TGTGCCAGCAGCTTAAGAGGGGAGCAGCCCCAGCATTTT.

This sequence joins TRBV20-1 and TRBJ2-3, with D perhaps matching TRBD1 or TRBD2 (5 bases each). Trimming took 5 bases from V and 4 from J, leaving 19 bases between them. This CDR3 region has 15 residues. Per germline, CDR1 DFQATT and CDR2 SNEGSKA (reference sequence). The CDR3 protein is CSAFLGLGTPDTQYF. In DNA form, the CDR3 reads TGCAGTGCTTTCTTAGGGTTGGGGACCCCAGATACGCAGTATTTT.

The chain links TRBV2 to TRBJ2-7; the D is unclear. Deletions cut 5 bases from V and 1 base from J, with 12 bases between. CDR1 is SNHLY, CDR2 FYNNEI, per germline. This CDR3 has 14 residues. The CDR3 DNA reads as TGTGCCAGCAGTCCCTTGGGGTTATCCTACGAGCAGTACTTC. It yields the protein CASSPLGLSYEQYF.

The V gene is TRBV21-1, the J gene TRBJ1-5; the D call TRBD1 from the table was never checked on the DNA. TRBV21-1 counts as a pseudogene. The CDR3 consists of 16 residues. The CDR3 bases are TGTGCCAGCAGCCTGGGGGGGGGGGCGGGGAATCAGCCCCAGCATTTT. Its translation is CASSLGGGAGNQPQHF.

The gene calls are TRBV28 and TRBJ2-5, with 7 bases matching TRBD1. Per the germline V gene, CDR1 is MDHEN and CDR2 is SYDVKM. V lost 5 bases to trimming and J lost 0 bases; unmatched junction nucleotides: 3. The CDR3 has 14 residues. In nucleotides, the CDR3 is TGTGCCAGCAGTCCGGGACAGTACCAAGAGACCCAGTACTTC. Residues: CASSPGQYQETQYF.